The source of this T cell receptor beta chain is a study of cytomegalovirus exposure and HLA in healthy donors. Study-level results: In a later analysis, at a false discovery rate of 0.05, some 15,000 TCR beta sequences were associated with HLA alleles. Equally common other TCR beta chains were less clonally expanded than HLA-associated ones, a later analysis found.

About this clone: Its matching antigen is unknown.

The PCR employed 60 Vbeta primers together with 13 Jbeta primers. This table comes from immunoSEQ multiplex PCR, and its TCRdb copy is limited to in-frame clones, with some not included. The table shows roughly 100,000 clones, with 76% occurring only once. This CDR3 is 13 amino acids long. V shed 4 bases, J shed 6 bases, and the junction held 3 bases outside the gene matches. The germline V gene has CDR1 SEHNR and CDR2 FQNEAQ (reference sequence). The V gene is TRBV7-9, the J gene TRBJ2-1; TRBD1 aligns across 7 bases. The sequence came from a man in his forties in good health and CMV-seropositive. What was sequenced was PBMCs. The DNA for the CDR3 is TGTGCCAGCAGCTGGACAGGCGGCAATGAGCAGTTCTTC. It specifies CASSWTGGNEQFF.